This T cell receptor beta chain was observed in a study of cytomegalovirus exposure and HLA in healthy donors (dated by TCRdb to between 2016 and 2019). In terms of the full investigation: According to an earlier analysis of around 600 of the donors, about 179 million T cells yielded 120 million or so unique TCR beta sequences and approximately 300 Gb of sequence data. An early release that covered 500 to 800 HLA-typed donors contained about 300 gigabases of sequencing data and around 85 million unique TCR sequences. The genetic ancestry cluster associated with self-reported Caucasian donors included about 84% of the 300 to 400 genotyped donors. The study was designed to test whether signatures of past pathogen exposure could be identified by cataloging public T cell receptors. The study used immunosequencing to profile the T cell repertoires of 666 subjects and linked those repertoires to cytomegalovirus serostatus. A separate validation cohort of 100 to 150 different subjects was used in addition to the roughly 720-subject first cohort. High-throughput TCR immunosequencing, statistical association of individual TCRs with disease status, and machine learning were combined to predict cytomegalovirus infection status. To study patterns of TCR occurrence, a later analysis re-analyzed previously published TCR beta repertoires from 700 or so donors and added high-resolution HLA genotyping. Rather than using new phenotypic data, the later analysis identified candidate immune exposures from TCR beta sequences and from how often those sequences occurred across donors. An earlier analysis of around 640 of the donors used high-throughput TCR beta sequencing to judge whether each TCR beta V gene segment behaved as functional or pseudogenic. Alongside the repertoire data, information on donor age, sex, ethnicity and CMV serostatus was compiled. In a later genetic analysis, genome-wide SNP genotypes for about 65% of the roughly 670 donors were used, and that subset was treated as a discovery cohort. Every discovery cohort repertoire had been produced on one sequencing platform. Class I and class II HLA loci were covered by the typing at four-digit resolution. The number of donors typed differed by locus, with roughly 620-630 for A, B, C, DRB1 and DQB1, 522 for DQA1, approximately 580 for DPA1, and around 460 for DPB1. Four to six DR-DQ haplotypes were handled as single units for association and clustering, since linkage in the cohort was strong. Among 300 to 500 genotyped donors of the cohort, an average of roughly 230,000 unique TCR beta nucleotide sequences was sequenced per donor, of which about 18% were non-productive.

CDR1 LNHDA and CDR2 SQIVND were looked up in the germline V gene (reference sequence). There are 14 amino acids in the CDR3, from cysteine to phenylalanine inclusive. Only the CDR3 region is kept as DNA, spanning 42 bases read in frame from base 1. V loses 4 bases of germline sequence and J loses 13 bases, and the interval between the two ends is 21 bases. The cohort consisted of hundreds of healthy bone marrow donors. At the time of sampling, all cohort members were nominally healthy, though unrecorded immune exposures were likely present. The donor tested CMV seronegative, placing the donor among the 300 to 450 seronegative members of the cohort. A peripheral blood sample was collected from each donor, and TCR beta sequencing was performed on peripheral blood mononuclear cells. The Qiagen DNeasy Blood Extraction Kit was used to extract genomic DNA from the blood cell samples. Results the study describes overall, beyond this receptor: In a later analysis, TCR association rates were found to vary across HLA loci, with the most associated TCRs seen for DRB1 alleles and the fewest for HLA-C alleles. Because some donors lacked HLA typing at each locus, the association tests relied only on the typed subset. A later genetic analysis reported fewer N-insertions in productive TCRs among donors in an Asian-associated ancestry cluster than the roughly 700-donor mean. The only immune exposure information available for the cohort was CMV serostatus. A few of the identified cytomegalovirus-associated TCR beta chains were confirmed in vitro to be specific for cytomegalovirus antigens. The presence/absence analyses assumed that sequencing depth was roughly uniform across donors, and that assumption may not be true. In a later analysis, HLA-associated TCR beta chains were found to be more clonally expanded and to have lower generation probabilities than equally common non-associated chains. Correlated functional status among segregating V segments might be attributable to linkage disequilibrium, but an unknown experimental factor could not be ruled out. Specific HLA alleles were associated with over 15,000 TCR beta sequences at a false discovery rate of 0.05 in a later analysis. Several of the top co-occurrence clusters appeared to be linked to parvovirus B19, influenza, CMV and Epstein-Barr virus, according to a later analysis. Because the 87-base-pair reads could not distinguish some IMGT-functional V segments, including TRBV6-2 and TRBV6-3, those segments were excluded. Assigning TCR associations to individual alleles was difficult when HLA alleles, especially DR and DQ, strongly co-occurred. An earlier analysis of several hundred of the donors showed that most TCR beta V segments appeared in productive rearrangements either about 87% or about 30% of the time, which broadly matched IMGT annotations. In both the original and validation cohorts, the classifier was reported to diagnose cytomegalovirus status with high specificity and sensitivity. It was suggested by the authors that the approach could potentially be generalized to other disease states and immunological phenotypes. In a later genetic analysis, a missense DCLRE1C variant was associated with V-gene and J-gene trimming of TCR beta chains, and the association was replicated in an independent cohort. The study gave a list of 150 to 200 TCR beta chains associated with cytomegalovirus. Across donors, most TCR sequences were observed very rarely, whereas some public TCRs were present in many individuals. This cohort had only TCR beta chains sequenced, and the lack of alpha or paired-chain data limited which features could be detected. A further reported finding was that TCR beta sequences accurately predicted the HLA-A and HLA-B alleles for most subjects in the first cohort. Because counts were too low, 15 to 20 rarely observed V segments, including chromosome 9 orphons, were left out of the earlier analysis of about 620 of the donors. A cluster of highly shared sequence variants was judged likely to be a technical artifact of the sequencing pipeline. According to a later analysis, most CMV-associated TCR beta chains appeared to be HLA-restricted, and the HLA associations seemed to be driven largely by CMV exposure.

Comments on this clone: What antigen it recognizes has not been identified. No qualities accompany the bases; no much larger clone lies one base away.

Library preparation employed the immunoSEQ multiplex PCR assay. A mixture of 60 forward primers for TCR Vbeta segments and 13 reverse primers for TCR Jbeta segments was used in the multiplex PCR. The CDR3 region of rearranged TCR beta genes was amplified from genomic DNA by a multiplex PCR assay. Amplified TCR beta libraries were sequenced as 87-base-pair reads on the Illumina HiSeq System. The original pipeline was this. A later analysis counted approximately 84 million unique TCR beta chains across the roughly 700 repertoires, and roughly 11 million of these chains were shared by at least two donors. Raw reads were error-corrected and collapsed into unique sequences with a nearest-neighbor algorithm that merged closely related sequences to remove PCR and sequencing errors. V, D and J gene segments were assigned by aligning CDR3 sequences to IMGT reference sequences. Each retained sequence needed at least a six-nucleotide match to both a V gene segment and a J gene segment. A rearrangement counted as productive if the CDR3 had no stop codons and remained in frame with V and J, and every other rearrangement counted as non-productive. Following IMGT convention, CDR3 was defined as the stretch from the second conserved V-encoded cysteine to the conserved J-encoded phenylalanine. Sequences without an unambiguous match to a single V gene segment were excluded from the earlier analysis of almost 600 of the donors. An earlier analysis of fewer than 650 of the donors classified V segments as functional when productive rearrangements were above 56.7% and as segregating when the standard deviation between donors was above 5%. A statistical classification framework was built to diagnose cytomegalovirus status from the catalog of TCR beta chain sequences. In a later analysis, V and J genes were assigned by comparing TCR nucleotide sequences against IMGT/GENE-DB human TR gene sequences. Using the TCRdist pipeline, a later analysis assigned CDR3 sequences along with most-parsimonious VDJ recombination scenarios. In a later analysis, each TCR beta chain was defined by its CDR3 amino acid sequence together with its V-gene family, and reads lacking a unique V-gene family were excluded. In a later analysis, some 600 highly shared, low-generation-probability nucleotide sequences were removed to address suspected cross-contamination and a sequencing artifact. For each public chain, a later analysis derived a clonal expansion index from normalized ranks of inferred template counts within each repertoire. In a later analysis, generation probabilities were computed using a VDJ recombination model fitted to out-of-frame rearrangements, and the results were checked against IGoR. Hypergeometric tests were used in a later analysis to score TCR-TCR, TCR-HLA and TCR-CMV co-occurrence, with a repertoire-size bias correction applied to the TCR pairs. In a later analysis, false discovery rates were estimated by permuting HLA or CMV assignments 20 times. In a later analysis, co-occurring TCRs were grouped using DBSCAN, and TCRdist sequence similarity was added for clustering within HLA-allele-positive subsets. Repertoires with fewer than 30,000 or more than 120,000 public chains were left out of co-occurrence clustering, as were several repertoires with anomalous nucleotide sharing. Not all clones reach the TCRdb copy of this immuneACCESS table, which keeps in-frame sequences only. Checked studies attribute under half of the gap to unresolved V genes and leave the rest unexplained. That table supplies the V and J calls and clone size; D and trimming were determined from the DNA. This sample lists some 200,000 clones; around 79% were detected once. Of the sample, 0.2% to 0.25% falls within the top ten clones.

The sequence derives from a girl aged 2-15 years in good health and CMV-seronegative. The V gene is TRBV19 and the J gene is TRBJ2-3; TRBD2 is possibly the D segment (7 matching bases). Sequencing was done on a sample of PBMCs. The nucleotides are TGTGCCAGTAGTACGGGGGGCAGGAGTGCCAGGGAGTATTTT. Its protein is CASSTGGRSAREYF.